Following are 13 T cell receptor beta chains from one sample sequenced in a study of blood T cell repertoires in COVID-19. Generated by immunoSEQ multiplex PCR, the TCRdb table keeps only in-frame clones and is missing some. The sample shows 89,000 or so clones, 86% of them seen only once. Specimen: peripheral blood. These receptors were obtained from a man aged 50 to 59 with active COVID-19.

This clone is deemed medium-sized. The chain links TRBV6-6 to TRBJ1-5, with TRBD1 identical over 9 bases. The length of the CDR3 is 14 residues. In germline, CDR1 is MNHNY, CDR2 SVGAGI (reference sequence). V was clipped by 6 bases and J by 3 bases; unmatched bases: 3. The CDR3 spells CASRGTGFNQPQHF. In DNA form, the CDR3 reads TGTGCCAGCAGAGGGACAGGGTTCAATCAGCCCCAGCATTTT.

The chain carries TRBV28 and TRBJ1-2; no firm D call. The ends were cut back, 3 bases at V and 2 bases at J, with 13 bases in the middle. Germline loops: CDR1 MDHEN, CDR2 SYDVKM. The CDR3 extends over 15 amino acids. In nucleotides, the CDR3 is TGTGCCAGCAGTTTGAGCCGAAGCCCAAACTATGGCTACACCTTC. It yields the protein CASSLSRSPNYGYTF.

The DNA of the CDR3 is TGTGCCAGCAGACACCGGGGGGGGCGAGATTCACCCCTCCACTTT. Translation gives CASRHRGGRDSPLHF. The chain couples TRBV7-2 to TRBJ1-6; tentatively, D is TRBD1 (6 bases). This CDR3 has 15 amino acids. CDR1 and CDR2 (germline): SGHTA, FQGNSA. The V end was cut by 6 bases, the J end by 8 bases, with 17 bases between.

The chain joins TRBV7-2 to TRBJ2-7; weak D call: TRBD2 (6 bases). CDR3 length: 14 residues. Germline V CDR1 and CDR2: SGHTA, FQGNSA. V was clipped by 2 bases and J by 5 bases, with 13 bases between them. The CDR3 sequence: CASSLRAGSHEQYF. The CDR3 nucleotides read TGTGCCAGCAGCTTAAGAGCGGGTTCTCACGAGCAGTACTTC. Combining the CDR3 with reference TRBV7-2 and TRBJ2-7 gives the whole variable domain GAGVSQSPSNKVTEKGKDVELRCDPISGHTALYWYRQSLGQGLEFLIYFQGNSAPDKSGLPSDRFSAERTGGSVSTLTIQRTQQEDSAVYLCASSLRAGSHEQYFGPGTRLTVT.

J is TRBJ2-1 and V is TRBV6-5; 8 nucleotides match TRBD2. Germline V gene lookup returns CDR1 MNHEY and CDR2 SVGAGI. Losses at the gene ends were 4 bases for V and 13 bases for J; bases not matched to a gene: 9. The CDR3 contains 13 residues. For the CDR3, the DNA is TGTGCCAGCAGTTTACATATAGCGGGACGACAGTTCTTC. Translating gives CASSLHIAGRQFF.

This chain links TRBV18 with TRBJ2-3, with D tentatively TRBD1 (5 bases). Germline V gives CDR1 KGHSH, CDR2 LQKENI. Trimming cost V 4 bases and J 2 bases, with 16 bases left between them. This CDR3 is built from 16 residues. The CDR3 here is CASSQAHGRATDTQYF. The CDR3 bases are TGTGCCAGCTCACAGGCCCATGGCAGGGCCACAGATACGCAGTATTTT.

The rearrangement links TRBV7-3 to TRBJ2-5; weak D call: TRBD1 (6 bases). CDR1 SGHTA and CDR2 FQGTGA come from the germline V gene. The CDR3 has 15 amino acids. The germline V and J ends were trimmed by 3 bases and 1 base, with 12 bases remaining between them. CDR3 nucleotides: TGTGCCAGCAGCTTCTTGGGGGCGACCCAAGAGACCCAGTACTTC. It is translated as CASSFLGATQETQYF. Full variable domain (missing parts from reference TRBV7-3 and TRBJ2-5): GAGVSQTPSNKVTEKGKYVELRCDPISGHTALYWYRQSLGQGPEFLIYFQGTGAADDSGLPNDRFFAVRPEGSVSTLKIQRTERGDSAVYLCASSFLGATQETQYFGPGTRLLVL.

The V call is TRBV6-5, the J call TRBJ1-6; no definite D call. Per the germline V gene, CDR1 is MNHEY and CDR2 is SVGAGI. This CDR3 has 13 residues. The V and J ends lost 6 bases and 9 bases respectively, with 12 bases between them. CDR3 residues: CASSPTLPSPLHF. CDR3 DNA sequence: TGTGCCAGCAGCCCGACACTTCCTTCACCCCTCCACTTT.

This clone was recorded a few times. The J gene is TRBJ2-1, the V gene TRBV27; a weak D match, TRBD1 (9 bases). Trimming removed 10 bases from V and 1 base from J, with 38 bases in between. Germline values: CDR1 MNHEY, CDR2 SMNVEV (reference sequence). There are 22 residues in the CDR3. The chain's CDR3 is CATTGDRAPTAGVSWSYNEQFF. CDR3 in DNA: TGTGCCACCACGGGGGACAGGGCTCCGACAGCGGGAGTTTCGTGGTCCTACAATGAGCAGTTCTTC.

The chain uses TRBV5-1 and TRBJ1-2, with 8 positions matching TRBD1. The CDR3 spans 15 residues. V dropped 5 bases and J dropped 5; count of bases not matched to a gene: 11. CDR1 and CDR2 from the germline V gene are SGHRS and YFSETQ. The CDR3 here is CASRIRRQGKYGYTF. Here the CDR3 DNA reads TGCGCCAGCAGGATCCGGCGACAGGGGAAGTATGGCTACACCTTC.

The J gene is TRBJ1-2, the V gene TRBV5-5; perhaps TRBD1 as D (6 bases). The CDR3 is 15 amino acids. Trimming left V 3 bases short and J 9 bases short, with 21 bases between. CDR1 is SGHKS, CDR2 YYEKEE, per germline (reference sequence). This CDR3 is CASSSPPPTGSRYTF. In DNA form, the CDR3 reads TGTGCCAGCAGCTCTCCACCCCCGACAGGCAGCCGCTACACCTTC.

The CDR3 bases are TGTGCCAGCAGTGAGGGGACAGGGGGCAGGGAGCAGTACTTC. It encodes CASSEGTGGREQYF. This chain links TRBV2 with TRBJ2-7, with 12 bases lining up with TRBD1. The CDR3 extends over 14 amino acids. Germline assignment: CDR1 SNHLY and CDR2 FYNNEI. Trimming at V came to 3 bases and at J to 7 bases, leaving 4 bases not matched to a gene.

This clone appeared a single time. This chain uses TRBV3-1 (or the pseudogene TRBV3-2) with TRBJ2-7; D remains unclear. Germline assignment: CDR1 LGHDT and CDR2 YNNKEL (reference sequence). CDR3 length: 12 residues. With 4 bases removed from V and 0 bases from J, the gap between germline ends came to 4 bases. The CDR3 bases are TGTGCCAGCAGCCCCTCCTCCTACGAGCAGTACTTC. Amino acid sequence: CASSPSSYEQYF.